This section outlines one T cell receptor beta chain sequence together with its context. The antigen is not known. CDR3 size: 15 residues. Germline CDR1 SNHLY, CDR2 FYNNEI. V was trimmed by 7 bases and J by 0 bases, leaving 13 bases between them. The data derive from a study of T cell responses to AZD1222 COVID-19 vaccine. Study findings and constraints: When two AZD1222 doses had been given, Spike-specific TCR breadth and depth rose. Possibly, clonal diversity was underestimated; donors were largely white British and included more females. Repertoires were obtained solely post-peak T cell response.

The method was immunoSEQ multiplex PCR; TCRdb's version includes in-frame clones alone and lacks a portion of them. The profile shows about 130,000 clones, roughly nine tenths of them singletons. The rearrangement joins TRBV2 to TRBJ1-5; maybe TRBD1 (6 bases). The receptor was derived from an adult who received the AZD1222 COVID-19 vaccine. This sample comprised peripheral blood, obtained 28 days after the second AZD1222 dose. CDR3 in DNA: TGTGCCAGCATGAGGGGGGATTATAGCAATCAGCCCCAGCATTTT. Translation: CASMRGDYSNQPQHF.